The T cell receptor (beta chain) described here comes from a study of blood T cell repertoires in COVID-19. Study as a whole: Spain, Italy and the United States supplied samples that represented acute and convalescent COVID-19.

Clones were sequenced by immunoSEQ multiplex PCR, and TCRdb holds only the in-frame ones, with some missing. The repertoire holds 160,000 or so clones, with more than 80% as singletons. From germline, CDR1 is LNHDA and CDR2 SQIVND (reference sequence). The CDR3 loop spans 18 amino acids. J lost 8 bases, V lost 1 base, and 9 bases had no gene match. The sample comprised peripheral blood. This sequence joins TRBV19 and TRBJ2-1; TRBD2 agrees at 15 bases. The sequence was obtained from a woman aged 40 to 55 with acute or convalescent COVID-19. CDR3 region: CASSIGRTSGRALDEQFF. The CDR3, as DNA: TGTGCCAGTAGTATAGGCCGGACTAGCGGGAGGGCTCTGGATGAGCAGTTCTTC.